This T cell receptor (beta chain) was captured in a study of post-analysis software for immune sequencing data. Overall study findings and caveats: Co-batched samples clustered tightly together by F measure. Significantly decreased normalized Chao1 diversity was recorded for multiple sclerosis patients relative to controls. A handful of TRBV segments were significantly more frequent in patients than in controls. TRBV5-6, TRBV5-1 and TRBV20-1 were among these segments.

On this clonotype itself: Its antigen remains unknown.

After removal of 4 bases from V and 13 bases from J, the junction contained 8 bases not matched to a gene. The germline CDR1 and CDR2 sequences are LGHDT and YNNKEL (reference sequence). There are 13 residues in the CDR3. The TCR beta cDNA libraries carried unique molecular identifiers. T cells numbering 1 to 10 million yielded cDNA molecules that totaled about 500,000. MiXCR was run by TCRdb on the PCR reads, yielding one entry per CDR3 protein. The data show roughly 700,000 distinct CDR3 sequences, 25% to 30% seen once. The sequenced material came from blood. The receptor was isolated from a girl between 5 and 17 years old with multiple sclerosis. The V and J genes are TRBV3-1 and TRBJ2-1; 9 bases line up with TRBD1. The CDR3 sequence: CASSRATGGDQFF. In DNA form, the CDR3 reads TGTGCCAGCAGCCGAGCCACAGGGGGCGATCAGTTCTTC.